This T cell receptor beta chain was sequenced in a study of cytomegalovirus exposure and HLA in healthy donors. PCR primers comprised 60 Vbeta and 13 Jbeta primers. TCRdb's copy holds only in-frame clones and misses some; the assay was immunoSEQ multiplex PCR. In the table there are over 150,000 clones, around 72% of which are singletons. CDR3 length: 16 amino acids. V shed 4 bases, J shed 5 bases, and the junction held 9 bases outside the gene matches. Germline CDR1 reads SGHRS; CDR2 reads YFSETQ. The receptor was isolated from a woman between 50 and 59 years old in good health and CMV-seropositive. The chain joins TRBV5-1 to TRBJ2-2; 9 nucleotides match TRBD1. The sample consisted of PBMCs. The CDR3 protein is CASSPPGQGSTGELFF. The DNA for the CDR3 is TGCGCCAGCAGCCCACCGGGACAGGGAAGTACCGGGGAGCTGTTTTTT.